Reported below is one T cell receptor (beta chain). Generated by immunoSEQ multiplex PCR, the TCRdb table keeps only in-frame clones and is missing some. In the table there are 300,000 to 450,000 clones, more than 80% of which are singletons. The data are from a study of blood T cell repertoires in COVID-19. With 3 bases removed from V and 2 bases from J, the gap between germline ends came to 9 bases. This CDR3 is 15 amino acids long. Germline V lookup: CDR1 SGDLS, CDR2 YYNGEE. Sequences were obtained from peripheral blood. This sequence originates from a woman in her 30s with COVID-19, enrolled during active disease. V is TRBV9 and J is TRBJ2-6; perhaps TRBD1 as D (6 bases). The CDR3 bases are TGTGCCAGCAGCGCCAGGGGAGCTGGGGCCAACGTCCTGACTTTC. Residues: CASSARGAGANVLTF.